The entry that follows covers one TCR beta chain sequence. What it recognizes is unknown. The sample is drawn from a study of vaccination effects on CD4 cells after COVID-19. Whole-study results and caveats: The authors studied few convalescent patients and collected no early post-infection timepoints. Clones of infection and vaccine origin contracted markedly late after vaccination.

The CDR3 has 14 amino acids. V dropped 2 bases and J dropped 4 bases, with 9 bases sitting between them. Germline lookup yields CDR1 MNHNY and CDR2 SVGAGI (reference sequence). After expansion with viral peptide pools in the ViraFEST assay, antigen-specific CD4+ T cells were sequenced. The authors isolated CD4+ T cells after ten to eleven days of culture. People in the vaccine group had not been infected with SARS-CoV-2 before, and their nucleocapsid antibodies were negative. Measured with immunoSEQ multiplex PCR; TCRdb has only the in-frame clones, and not every one. Here the sample spans around 25,000 clones, 72% being singletons.

J is TRBJ1-5 and V is TRBV6-6; D is uncertain. The clonotype originates from a human donor who received a COVID-19 vaccine. The input for sequencing was CD4+ T cells from PBMCs cultured with SARS-CoV-2 spike peptides, taken before COVID-19 vaccination. As DNA, the CDR3 is TGTGCCAGCAGTTACGTTGGTCCGAATCAGCCCCAGCATTTT. Translated: CASSYVGPNQPQHF.